Reported below is one TCR beta chain. The data were taken from a study of T cell changes during pregnancy in multiple sclerosis. The CDR3 covers 15 residues. Germline V lookup: CDR1 SGHAT, CDR2 FQNNGV. V dropped 2 bases and J dropped 3; count of bases not matched to a gene: 3. Method: immunoSEQ multiplex PCR; TCRdb's copy keeps in-frame clones and lacks some. The table shows 70,000 or so clones, with around 92% occurring only once. The sample consisted of peripheral blood, taken in the third trimester of pregnancy. This clonotype was sampled from a female donor in good health, enrolled as a control in a pregnancy study. The rearrangement joins TRBV11-2 to TRBJ2-7; 11 bases agree with TRBD2. The CDR3 DNA sequence: TGTGCCAGCAGCTTATACGGGACTAGCGGCTACGAGCAGTACTTC. Protein sequence: CASSLYGTSGYEQYF.